This TCR beta chain was recorded in a study of OX40 agonist ivuxolimab in advanced cancers. For the wider study: Ivuxolimab was an agonistic, fully human IgG2 monoclonal antibody directed against OX40 (CD134), a costimulatory receptor. Intravenous ivuxolimab was administered to patients every 2 weeks at six dose levels: 0.01, 0.1, 0.3, 1.5, 3 and 10 mg/kg. Of the approximately 50 dose-escalation patients, hepatocellular carcinoma was present in approximately 20, melanoma in roughly 15, renal cell carcinoma in 9 and head and neck cancer in 9. In the dose-escalation cohort, 75% to 85% of patients were male, and the mean age was 60 years with a range of roughly 20 to 79. Patients were allowed to have had prior anti-PD-1, anti-PD-L1 or anti-CTLA-4 therapy, and around 43% of the dose-escalation patients had been treated with checkpoint inhibitors. Partial responses occurred in three dose-escalation patients, of whom one had hepatocellular carcinoma and two had cutaneous melanoma. Peripheral TCRbeta sequencing was intended to test whether TCR sequence diversity was altered and clonal T-cell expansion was caused by ivuxolimab. The paper describes the monotherapy dose-escalation part (N ≈ 51 patients) of the phase I trial of ivuxolimab.

Cut back by 0 bases and 0 bases, the V and J ends lie 8 bases apart. The CDR3 sequence holds 15 residues, the cysteine and phenylalanine included. The only DNA kept is the CDR3, 45 bases in frame from the first base. Sequences MNHEY (CDR1) and SVGAGI (CDR2) are obtained from the germline V gene. Patients with a history of autoimmune disease or receiving systemic immunosuppression were excluded from the trial. Peripheral blood for TCR sequencing was drawn from every dose cohort at baseline, at cycle 4 day 1 and at cycle 7 day 1. Samples were obtained from an open-label, multicenter, first-in-human phase I dose-escalation trial of ivuxolimab. The trial enrolled adults with locally advanced or metastatic head and neck squamous cell, hepatocellular, melanoma or renal cell carcinoma. Before TCR sequencing, CD4+ T cells and CD8+ T cells were sorted from peripheral blood as separate populations. Concerning this clone itself: The clone's antigen remains unknown. No base quality values were provided; no much bigger clone lies one nucleotide off.

Results the study describes overall, beyond this receptor: The antigen specificity of the peripheral T cells that underwent clonal expansion was not determined. After ivuxolimab, expanded clones were on average more numerous among CD8+ T cells than among CD4+ T cells. At doses of 0.1 to 3.0 mg/kg, clonal expansion of both CD4+ and CD8+ blood T cells was observed from baseline to week 6. Partial responders in the 0.1-3.0 mg/kg groups had among the lowest normalized peripheral clonal expansion, especially among CD8+ T cells. Low levels of normalized T-cell clonal expansion were also seen in some patients who did not respond.

To sequence the TCRbeta CDR3 region, genomic DNA was isolated from the sorted cells. The immunoSEQ Assay was used to sequence the TCRbeta CDR3 regions. The table was pulled from immuneACCESS by TCRdb, which kept in-frame rearrangements only. Such tables lose some clones; where checked, under half of the loss comes from unresolved V genes, and the rest has no known cause. The sample includes about 50,000 clones, with about 80% observed a single time. Around 4% of the sample rests with the top ten. The rearrangement joined TRBV6-5 to TRBJ1-1; the D gene cannot be named for sure. The receptor's source is an adult with an advanced solid tumor such as melanoma, head and neck, liver or kidney cancer. Sequences were derived from CD4+ or CD8+ T cells sorted from blood, sampled in a trial of the OX40 agonist ivuxolimab. CDR3 region: CASSYSTVMNTEAFF. The nucleotide sequence reads TGTGCCAGCAGTTACTCAACAGTGATGAACACTGAAGCTTTCTTT.